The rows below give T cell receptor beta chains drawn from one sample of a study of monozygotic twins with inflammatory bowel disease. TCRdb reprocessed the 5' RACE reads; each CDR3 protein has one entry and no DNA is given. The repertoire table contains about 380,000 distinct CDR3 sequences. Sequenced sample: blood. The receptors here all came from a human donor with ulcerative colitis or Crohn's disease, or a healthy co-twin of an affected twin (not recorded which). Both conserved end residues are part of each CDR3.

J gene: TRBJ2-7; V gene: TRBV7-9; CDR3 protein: CATMESSYEQYF
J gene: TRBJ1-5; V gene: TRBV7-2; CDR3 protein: CASSQGAISQPQHF
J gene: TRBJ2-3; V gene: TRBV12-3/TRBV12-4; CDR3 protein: CASSLNSGGPGTQYF
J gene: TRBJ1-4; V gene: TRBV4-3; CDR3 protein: CASSPGQGMATNEKLFF
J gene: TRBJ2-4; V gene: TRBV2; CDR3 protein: CASSGQGGNIQYF
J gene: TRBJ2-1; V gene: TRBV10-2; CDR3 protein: CASSGTYNEQFF
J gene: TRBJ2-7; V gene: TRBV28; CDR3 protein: CASSLWRSSYEQYF
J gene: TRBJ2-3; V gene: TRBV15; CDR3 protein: CATSRVGTDTQYF
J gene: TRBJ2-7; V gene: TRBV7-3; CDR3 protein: CASSLQGGDYEQYF
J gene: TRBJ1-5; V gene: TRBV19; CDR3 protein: CASSMWGSTYSNQPQHF
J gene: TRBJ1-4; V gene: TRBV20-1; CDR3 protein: CSARDRAWDEKLFF